These 24 T cell receptor beta chains came from one sample sequenced in a study of blood T cell repertoires in COVID-19. Profiled with immunoSEQ multiplex PCR; TCRdb holds only in-frame clones, not every one. The sample lists some 140,000 clones; around 81% were seen once. The sequenced material came from peripheral blood. Source of these receptors: an older woman with active or convalescent COVID-19.

The chain links TRBV7-9 to TRBJ2-7, with 7 bases lining up with TRBD1. The CDR3 is 15 residues long. With 2 bases clipped from V and 5 bases from J, the junction kept 9 bases outside the gene matches. CDR1 and CDR2 (germline): SEHNR, FQNEAQ (reference sequence). The CDR3 spells CASSLQQGIFNEQYF. The CDR3 nucleotides read TGTGCCAGCAGCTTACAACAGGGGATCTTTAACGAGCAGTACTTC.

The chain employs TRBV6-2 or TRBV6-3 and TRBJ2-6; 8 bases match TRBD1. The V gene end was trimmed by 5 bases and the J gene end by 2 bases; junction bases not matched to a gene: 2. This CDR3 has 15 residues. CDR1 MNHEY and CDR2 SVGEGT come from the germline V gene. CDR3 in DNA: TGTGCCAGCAGTCAGGACAGGGCTGGGGCCAACGTCCTGACTTTC. Its translation is CASSQDRAGANVLTF.

The J gene is TRBJ1-5, the V gene TRBV15; no definite D call. Germline-derived CDR1 and CDR2 are LNHNV and YYDKDF (reference sequence). V lost 2 bases, J lost 2 bases, and 13 bases lay in between. The CDR3 totals 16 residues. This CDR3 reads CATSRKKTYGNQPQHF. CDR3 in DNA: TGTGCCACCAGCAGAAAAAAAACCTATGGCAATCAGCCCCAGCATTTT.

CDR3 in amino acids: CASRLADRRNEKLFF. The DNA for the CDR3 is TGTGCCAGTAGATTGGCGGACAGAAGAAATGAAAAACTGTTTTTT. The chain has TRBV19 and TRBJ1-4; maybe TRBD1 (6 bases). V was cut by 6 bases and J by 5 bases, with 16 bases left in between. The CDR3 is 15 amino acids. Germline CDR1 reads LNHDA; CDR2 reads SQIVND (reference sequence).

This clone was counted between two and nine times. The CDR3 here is CSVGGATNEKLFF. In nucleotides, the CDR3 is TGCAGCGTTGGGGGGGCAACTAATGAAAAACTGTTTTTT. The chain recombines TRBV29-1 with TRBJ1-4; D is possibly TRBD1 (5 bases). The CDR3 loop spans 13 amino acids. V gave up 4 bases and J gave up 0 bases, with 6 bases separating them. Germline CDR1 reads SQVTM; CDR2 reads ANQGSEA.

The chain links TRBV27 to TRBJ2-3; 10 nucleotides match TRBD1. Germline V CDR1 and CDR2: MNHEY, SMNVEV (reference sequence). The CDR3 spans 15 residues. The V gene end was trimmed by 4 bases and the J gene end by 7 bases; junction bases not matched to a gene: 8. The CDR3 protein is CASSSPGQGTHTQYF. DNA of the CDR3: TGTGCCAGCAGTTCGCCGGGACAGGGGACCCATACGCAGTATTTT.

CDR3 sequence (DNA): TGTGCCAGCAGCTTAGACGGAGATGAAAAACTGTTTTTT. It codes for CASSLDGDEKLFF. This chain joins TRBV7-2 and TRBJ1-4; D remains ambiguous. Germline assignment: CDR1 SGHTA and CDR2 FQGNSA. This CDR3 spans 13 amino acids. Deletions cut 1 base from V and 6 bases from J, with 6 bases between.

The chain has TRBV18 and TRBJ2-7, with D perhaps TRBD1 (6 bases). There are 20 residues in the CDR3. In germline, CDR1 is KGHSH, CDR2 LQKENI. The V and J ends lost 3 bases and 2 bases respectively, with 29 bases between them. The chain's CDR3 is CASSPPKLATWTDPPYEQYV. In nucleotides, the CDR3 is TGTGCCAGCTCACCCCCGAAACTTGCAACCTGGACAGATCCTCCCTACGAGCAGTACGTC.

V usage is TRBV28 and J usage is TRBJ1-1; TRBD1 is a possible D gene (5 bases). Germline CDR1 reads MDHEN; CDR2 reads SYDVKM. Trimming took 7 bases from V and 4 from J, leaving 25 bases between them. The CDR3 runs to 17 residues. The DNA for the CDR3 is TGTGCCAGCACTCGATACTCGGACATCGCCGGGAGCACTGAAGCTTTCTTT. Translation: CASTRYSDIAGSTEAFF.

This chain links TRBV6-2 or TRBV6-3 with TRBJ2-3, with D maybe TRBD1 (6 bases). This CDR3 has 17 amino acids. The germline gives CDR1 MNHEY, CDR2 SVGEGT. V was pared by 4 bases and J by 0 bases, with 17 bases between. This CDR3 is CASSFLRTAVSTDTQYF. The DNA for the CDR3 is TGTGCCAGCAGTTTTCTCAGGACAGCGGTGAGCACAGATACGCAGTATTTT.

This clone came up a few times. V usage is TRBV5-1 and J usage is TRBJ1-2, with 8 bases that match TRBD1. The CDR3 has 14 amino acids. Per the germline V gene, CDR1 is SGHRS and CDR2 is YFSETQ. V shed 2 bases and J 6 bases; nucleotides not matched to a gene: 6. The CDR3 coding sequence is TGCGCCAGCAGCTTACTCGGGACAGGACATGGCTACACCTTC. This gives the protein CASSLLGTGHGYTF.

The chain employs TRBV30 and TRBJ1-5; D possibly corresponds to TRBD1 (6 bases). The CDR3 runs to 18 residues. V was shortened by 0 bases and J by 2 bases, with 20 bases between the two germline ends. Germline-derived CDR1 and CDR2 are GTSNPN and SVGIG (reference sequence). Written as DNA, the CDR3 is TGTGCCTGGAGTGTGTCCGGGACAAGGGATTTAGGCAATCAGCCCCAGCATTTT. It yields the protein CAWSVSGTRDLGNQPQHF.

The chain carries TRBV7-3 and TRBJ2-3; D possibly corresponds to TRBD2 (5 bases). CDR1 is SGHTA, CDR2 FQGTGA, per germline. V was trimmed by 0 bases and J by 6 bases, leaving 10 bases between them. This CDR3 has 14 amino acids. The CDR3 here is CASSLTGRGDTQYF. DNA for the CDR3: TGTGCCAGCAGCTTAACTGGGCGAGGGGATACGCAGTATTTT. Drawing the rest from reference TRBV7-3 and TRBJ2-3, the complete variable domain is GAGVSQTPSNKVTEKGKYVELRCDPISGHTALYWYRQSLGQGPEFLIYFQGTGAADDSGLPNDRFFAVRPEGSVSTLKIQRTERGDSAVYLCASSLTGRGDTQYFGPGTRLTVL.

The rearrangement uses TRBV12-5 and TRBJ1-2; a possible D gene is TRBD1 (6 bases). The V and J ends lost 2 bases and 7 bases respectively, with 8 bases between them. The length of the CDR3 is 12 residues. Germline V CDR1 and CDR2: LGHNT, FRNRAP. CDR3 in DNA: TGTGCTAGTGGTTTGAAGGGGGTTGGCTACACCTTC. Encoded protein: CASGLKGVGYTF.

In this sample, this clone turned up once. The genes are TRBV9 and TRBJ2-1; 11 bases align to TRBD2. V dropped 0 bases and J dropped 9; count of bases not matched to a gene: 11. CDR1 and CDR2 from the germline V gene are SGDLS and YYNGEE. The CDR3 covers 17 residues. CDR3 bases: TGTGCCAGCAGCGTAGAACTGGGGACTAGCGGTTGGAGTGAGCAGTTCTTC. It translates to CASSVELGTSGWSEQFF.

Only one count was recorded for this clone. This chain connects TRBV11-2 to TRBJ1-2, with unresolved D. With 3 bases removed from V and 3 bases from J, the gap between germline ends came to 8 bases. The CDR3 spans 13 residues. Per the germline V gene, CDR1 is SGHAT and CDR2 is FQNNGV. CDR3 sequence: CASSLRSYYGYTF. DNA for the CDR3: TGTGCCAGCAGCTTGAGGTCTTACTATGGCTACACCTTC. Looking up the rest from reference TRBV11-2 and TRBJ1-2 gives the full variable domain: EAGVAQSPRYKIIEKRQSVAFWCNPISGHATLYWYQQILGQGPKLLIQFQNNGVVDDSQLPKDRFSAERLKGVDSTLKIQPAKLEDSAVYLCASSLRSYYGYTFGSGTRLTVV.

This clone was picked up a small number of times. The chain links TRBV28 to TRBJ1-1, with D possibly being TRBD1 (5 bases). The CDR3 spans 15 residues. Trimming removed 8 bases at V and 0 bases at J, with 16 bases between. From germline, CDR1 is MDHEN and CDR2 SYDVKM. In DNA, the CDR3 is TGTGCCAGCTCGGGAGTCGGACAAATGAACACTGAAGCTTTCTTT. This encodes CASSGVGQMNTEAFF.

The rearrangement links TRBV5-8 to TRBJ2-3, with D perhaps TRBD1 (6 bases). V gave up 6 bases and J gave up 4 bases, with 12 bases separating them. This CDR3 contains 13 residues. CDR1 and CDR2 (germline): SGHTS, YDEGEE. CDR3 loop: CASNAGVADTQYF. Written as DNA, the CDR3 is TGTGCCAGCAACGCAGGGGTCGCAGATACGCAGTATTTT.

The chain is built from TRBV5-1 and TRBJ2-1; TRBD1 matches 7 bases. The length of the CDR3 is 14 residues. Trimming cost V 3 bases and J 10 bases; bases outside gene matches: 10. The germline V gene encodes CDR1 SGHRS and CDR2 YFSETQ. The CDR3: CASSWEQGLGEQFF. Here the CDR3 DNA reads TGCGCCAGCAGCTGGGAACAGGGGTTGGGAGAGCAGTTCTTC.

CDR3 DNA sequence: TGTGCCAGCAGTGAATTGTGGGGGGTGTCCACAGATACGCAGTATTTT. Translation: CASSELWGVSTDTQYF. V gene TRBV2 combines with J gene TRBJ2-3; D possibly corresponds to TRBD2 (6 bases). Trimming took 2 bases from V and 2 from J, leaving 14 bases between them. Germline V CDR1 and CDR2: SNHLY, FYNNEI. CDR3 length equals 16 residues.

J is TRBJ2-1 and V is TRBV3-1 (or the pseudogene TRBV3-2); D might be TRBD1 (5 bases). CDR1 and CDR2 from the germline V gene are LGHDT and YNNKEL (reference sequence). The CDR3 contains 12 residues. V was trimmed by 3 bases and J by 10 bases, leaving 10 bases between them. CDR3 loop: CASSHTSGEQFF. CDR3 DNA sequence: TGTGCCAGCAGCCATACCTCAGGGGAGCAGTTCTTC.

The V gene is TRBV18, the J gene TRBJ2-3; 12 bases fit TRBD2. The CDR3 has 16 residues. V was pared by 0 bases and J by 4 bases, with 2 bases of the junction left unmatched. Looked up from germline, CDR1 is KGHSH and CDR2 is LQKENI. CDR3 in DNA: TGTGCCAGCTCACCACCGGCTAGCGGGAGGGCAGATACGCAGTATTTT. Amino acid sequence: CASSPPASGRADTQYF.

The count of this clone is one. The V call is TRBV5-1, the J call TRBJ2-5, with TRBD2 matching 10 bases. From germline, CDR1 is SGHRS and CDR2 YFSETQ. J lost 2 bases, V lost 3 bases, and 10 bases had no gene match. There are 17 residues in the CDR3. The CDR3 reads CASSWNPGTSVQETQYF. The DNA of the CDR3 is TGCGCCAGCAGCTGGAATCCCGGGACTAGCGTACAAGAGACCCAGTACTTC. Filled out from reference TRBV5-1 and TRBJ2-5, the complete variable domain reads KAGVTQTPRYLIKTRGQQVTLSCSPISGHRSVSWYQQTPGQGLQFLFEYFSETQRNKGNFPGRFSGRQFSNSRSEMNVSTLELGDSALYLCASSWNPGTSVQETQYFGPGTRLLVL.

The chain employs TRBV6-5 and TRBJ1-6; D is unresolved. The CDR3 runs 14 residues. The germline CDR1 and CDR2 sequences are MNHEY and SVGAGI. Trimming stripped 4 bases from V and 2 bases from J, with 6 bases between. The chain's CDR3 is CASSSPAYNSPLHF. The CDR3 coding sequence is TGTGCCAGCAGTTCCCCAGCCTATAATTCACCCCTCCACTTT.